One sample yielded the 9 T cell receptor beta chains listed below, sequenced in a study of blood T cell repertoires in COVID-19. Data came from immunoSEQ multiplex PCR; TCRdb stores just in-frame clones and leaves some out. The sample lists over 300,000 clones; 88% were seen once. What was sequenced was PBMCs or T cells enriched from blood (not recorded which). These receptors were collected from a woman in her 30s with acute COVID-19.

The chain employs TRBV7-2 and TRBJ2-3; TRBD1 might be the D (5 bases). This CDR3 has 15 amino acids. Germline CDR1 reads SGHTA; CDR2 reads FQGNSA. Trimming shortened V by 2 bases and J by 3 bases, and 12 bases separated the two germline ends. The CDR3 spells CASSLRGLLTDTQYF. For the CDR3, the DNA is TGTGCCAGCAGCTTAAGGGGCCTTTTAACAGATACGCAGTATTTT.

CDR3 residues: CASSRLAGGIDEQFF. DNA for the CDR3: TGCGCCAGCAGCCGACTAGCGGGGGGTATCGATGAGCAGTTCTTC. V gene TRBV10-1 combines with J gene TRBJ2-1; 13 bases line up with TRBD2. Trimming took 6 bases from V and 8 from J; bases not matched to a gene: 7. The V gene's germline CDR1 is WNHNN and CDR2 SYGVQD (reference sequence). The CDR3 is 15 amino acids.

This clone occurred once. The genes are TRBV19 and TRBJ1-2; 8 bases are shared with TRBD1. Germline V lookup: CDR1 LNHDA, CDR2 SQIVND (reference sequence). V was pared by 3 bases and J by 7 bases, with 10 bases of the junction left unmatched. This CDR3 comprises 15 residues. This CDR3 is CASSISLQGEAGYTF. CDR3 DNA sequence: TGTGCCAGTAGTATCAGTTTACAGGGGGAGGCTGGCTACACCTTC. The full variable domain, completed using reference TRBV19 and TRBJ1-2, is DGGITQSPKYLFRKEGQNVTLSCEQNLNHDAMYWYRQDPGQGLRLIYYSQIVNDFQKGDIAEGYSVSREKKESFPLTVTSAQKNPTAFYLCASSISLQGEAGYTFGSGTRLTVV.

The chain has TRBV27 and TRBJ1-4, with 8 bases matching TRBD1. The V gene's germline CDR1 is MNHEY and CDR2 SMNVEV (reference sequence). This CDR3 region has 17 residues. The V and J ends lost 4 bases and 7 bases, in that order; junction bases with no gene match: 14. CDR3 nucleotide sequence: TGTGCCAGCAGTTCGACAGGGGTCCCTGAATCCCCTGAAAAACTGTTTTTT. Its translation is CASSSTGVPESPEKLFF.

This sequence joins TRBV19 and TRBJ2-7; TRBD1 matches 12 bases. This CDR3 has 16 residues. Germline values: CDR1 LNHDA, CDR2 SQIVND (reference sequence). Trimming cost V 3 bases and J 7 bases; bases outside gene matches: 10. The CDR3 region is CASSILKGQGAGEQYF. CDR3 bases: TGTGCCAGTAGTATTCTTAAGGGACAGGGGGCAGGGGAGCAGTACTTC.

This CDR3 reads CASRGTSGVRDTQYF. The CDR3 bases are TGTGCCAGCAGGGGGACTAGCGGGGTGAGAGATACGCAGTATTTT. The chain carries TRBV2 and TRBJ2-3, with 13 bases identical to TRBD2. V lost 6 bases to trimming and J lost 5 bases; unmatched junction nucleotides: 5. The germline CDR1 and CDR2 sequences are SNHLY and FYNNEI. The CDR3 length is 15 residues.

The rearrangement uses TRBV19 and TRBJ2-7; possible D gene TRBD2, 5 bases. CDR1 is LNHDA, CDR2 SQIVND, per germline (reference sequence). The ends were cut back, 6 bases at V and 6 bases at J, with 18 bases in the middle. There are 14 residues in the CDR3. CDR3: CASRVSAAGVEQYF. DNA of the CDR3: TGTGCCAGTAGGGTTAGCGCTGCCGGTGTCGAGCAGTACTTC.

V gene TRBV5-1 combines with J gene TRBJ1-3, with D perhaps TRBD1 (5 bases). This CDR3 region has 16 residues. The V gene lost 1 base and the J gene lost 3 bases, with 14 bases spanning the gap. Germline V lookup: CDR1 SGHRS, CDR2 YFSETQ. The CDR3 protein is CASSLLPTGSGNTIYF. CDR3 nucleotide sequence: TGCGCCAGCAGCTTGTTGCCTACAGGAAGTGGAAACACCATATATTTT.

The rearrangement joins TRBV5-5 to TRBJ2-1, with 11 bases fitting TRBD2. Germline V gene lookup returns CDR1 SGHKS and CDR2 YYEKEE (reference sequence). There are 16 residues in the CDR3. The V and J ends lost 2 bases and 4 bases, in that order; junction bases with no gene match: 5. CDR3: CASSLRGLAVYNEQFF. The CDR3 DNA follows: TGTGCCAGCAGCTTAAGGGGACTAGCGGTTTACAATGAGCAGTTCTTC.